This T cell receptor beta chain was sequenced during a study of blood T cell repertoires in COVID-19. Study overall: Collection of acute and convalescent COVID-19 samples took place in the United States, Italy and Spain.

Assignment of participants to cohorts was predicated upon participant-reported clinical history. This CDR3 is 14 amino acids long. V was clipped by 8 bases and J by 4 bases; unmatched bases: 11. Germline V gives CDR1 SGHRS, CDR2 YFSETQ. Source study methods: How many nucleated cells were present was estimated from reference gene primer amplification. Clones were sequenced by immunoSEQ multiplex PCR, and TCRdb holds only the in-frame ones, with some missing. Clonal size and the V and J genes are those of that table, whereas D and trimming came from the DNA. The sample shows about 200,000 clones, approximately 86% of them seen only once.

This chain joins TRBV5-1 and TRBJ2-5; TRBD2 agrees at 7 bases. This TCR came from a woman in her forties with acute COVID-19. Sample: PBMCs or T cells enriched from blood (not recorded which). In nucleotides, the CDR3 is TGCGCCAGTACCCTAGTGGGGGGGAGAGAGACCCAGTACTTC. It specifies CASTLVGGRETQYF.